This entry features one T cell receptor beta chain sequence. TCRdb's copy holds only in-frame clones and misses some; the assay was immunoSEQ multiplex PCR. Of millions of clones detected, around 90% appear once; the ten largest clones hold 0.13% to 0.15%. V lost 4 bases and J 3 bases, leaving 16 bases between the germline ends. In germline, CDR1 is SGHNT, CDR2 YYREEE (reference sequence). The length of the CDR3 is 15 residues. The data are from a study of shared clonotypes between healthy human individuals. The sample taken for sequencing was naive CD4+ T cells sorted from blood. Sample subset: CD45RA+ positively selected. V usage is TRBV5-4 and J usage is TRBJ1-1; tentatively, D is TRBD1 (5 bases). The origin of this receptor is a man in his late teens or twenties in good health. The CDR3 protein is CASSGEGRTYTEAFF. The CDR3, as DNA: TGTGCCAGCAGCGGAGAGGGTAGGACATACACTGAAGCTTTCTTT. The full variable domain, rest sourced from reference TRBV5-4 and TRBJ1-1, is ETGVTQSPTHLIKTRGQQVTLRCSSQSGHNTVSWYQQALGQGPQFIFQYYREEENGRGNFPPRFSGLQFPNYSSELNVNALELDDSALYLCASSGEGRTYTEAFFGQGTRLTVV.